The 6 T cell receptor beta chains in this list originate from one sample, sequenced in a study of blood T cell repertoires in COVID-19. Produced via immunoSEQ multiplex PCR; TCRdb's table is partial and in-frame only. The data show roughly 140,000 clones, 65% to 85% seen once. The sample taken for sequencing was peripheral blood. These TCRs come from a man aged 45-65 years with active or convalescent COVID-19.

V and J are TRBV27 and TRBJ2-3, with TRBD2 identical over 11 bases. The CDR3 is made up of 14 amino acids. CDR1 and CDR2 (germline): MNHEY, SMNVEV (reference sequence). V was clipped by 3 bases and J by 14 bases; unmatched bases: 10. The CDR3 protein is CASSLTSGTAVGYF. CDR3 nucleotide sequence: TGTGCCAGCAGTTTGACTAGCGGGACGGCAGTCGGGTATTTT.

The chain carries TRBV27 and TRBJ1-1; the match to TRBD1 covers 7 bases. Looked up from germline, CDR1 is MNHEY and CDR2 is SMNVEV (reference sequence). Trimming removed 6 bases from V and 0 bases from J; junction bases left unmatched: 7. The CDR3 length is 15 residues. This CDR3 reads CASREHGTVNTEAFF. The CDR3 nucleotides read TGTGCCAGCAGGGAGCACGGGACAGTGAACACTGAAGCTTTCTTT.

Here the CDR3 reads CASSSLNYGYTF. The CDR3, as DNA: TGTGCCAGCAGCTCACTTAACTATGGCTACACCTTC. The V and J genes are TRBV7-9 and TRBJ1-2, with D unclear. There are 12 residues in the CDR3. V shed 4 bases and J shed 1 base, with 4 bases lying between them. The germline gives CDR1 SEHNR, CDR2 FQNEAQ (reference sequence).

In its sample, this clone was seen once. V gene TRBV9 combines with J gene TRBJ2-4, with TRBD2 matching 9 bases. Germline V gives CDR1 SGDLS, CDR2 YYNGEE. V trimming: 0 bases; J trimming: 8 bases; junction bases outside the gene matches: 6. The CDR3 length is 15 residues. The CDR3 sequence: CASSVGGSGSYIQYF. The CDR3, as DNA: TGTGCCAGCAGCGTAGGGGGTAGCGGGAGTTACATTCAGTACTTC.

The chain joins TRBV7-2 to TRBJ2-3; 7 bases align to TRBD2. CDR1 is SGHTA and CDR2 is FQGNSA in the germline V gene. J was trimmed by 6 bases and V by 5 bases; bases with no gene match: 14. The CDR3 contains 16 residues. CDR3 residues: CASSPQVRERADTQYF. CDR3 sequence (DNA): TGTGCCAGCAGCCCTCAGGTGCGGGAGAGGGCGGATACGCAGTATTTT.

A single count supports this clone. V is TRBV6-5 and J is TRBJ2-7; the match to TRBD1 covers 8 bases. The CDR3 spans 14 residues. V was pared by 5 bases and J by 2 bases, with 5 bases of the junction left unmatched. CDR1 and CDR2 from the germline V gene are MNHEY and SVGAGI. The CDR3 DNA follows: TGTGCCAGCAGTCTGACAGGGGCTGCCTACGAGCAGTACTTC. Its translation is CASSLTGAAYEQYF.